The sequence of this T cell receptor (beta chain) was determined in a study of T-cell memory formation after mild COVID-19 (dated by TCRdb to the early 2020s). Some background on the complete study: TCR sequence clusters from the two donors were largely donor specific. The cohort comprised two young, previously healthy adult volunteers, one female and one male. Longitudinal TCRalpha and TCRbeta repertoire sequencing tracked T-cell clones expanding and contracting after mild COVID-19 in a couple of donors. Overall study results and their limits: The second-wave clones that peaked on day 37 were not confirmed to be SARS-CoV-2 specific. Some responding clones were found in pre-infection memory, which suggests that pre-existing cross-reactive memory T cells took part in the SARS-CoV-2 response. Contracting CD4+ clones were found mainly in CM and EM memory subsets, while CD8+ clones were enriched in EMRA. Only a couple of mild cases were covered by the study, and larger cohorts that include severe cases with pre-infection samples were considered necessary. From day 15 to 85, contracting clones showed balanced CD4/CD8 phenotypes, whereas a second wave of clones that expanded from day 15 to 37 leaned towards CD4+.

V and J are truncated by 3 bases and 6 bases respectively, leaving an intervening sequence of 23 bases. From the cysteine through the phenylalanine, the CDR3 covers 17 amino acids. Only CDR3 DNA remains: 51 bases, in frame from the first base. As encoded in the germline V gene, CDR1 is SGHRS while CDR2 is YFSETQ. In regard to this clonotype: Its binding antigen is unknown. Nothing much larger sits one base from this clone, and base qualities are not available.

Ficoll-Paque density gradient centrifugation was the method used to isolate PBMCs. The data were produced on an Illumina NovaSeq 6000. TCRalpha and TCRbeta cDNA libraries were built by 5'RACE with constant-segment primers, adding sample barcodes and unique molecular identifiers. Trizol reagent was used to extract RNA from every sample. Library amplification was performed in two PCR steps, and a second sample barcode and Illumina TruSeq adapters were introduced in the second step. The libraries were sequenced on an Illumina NovaSeq using 2 x 150 bp paired-end reads. Under the source paper's analysis protocol: With migec v1.2.7, reads were demultiplexed and then collapsed into UMI-guided consensus sequences. Using mixcr v2.1.11, UMI consensuses were aligned to TRA and TRB V and J templates and then assembled into clonotypes. A clonotype was counted as expanded or contracted only when both edgeR and NoisET called the clonotype significant, with the noise models trained on biological replicates. For edgeR calls, the thresholds were a false discovery rate-adjusted p below 0.01 and a log2 fold-change of 1. As an exploratory analysis of dynamics, max-normalized trajectories of the 1000 most abundant clonotypes were examined by PCA with hierarchical clustering. Separately sequenced CD4+ and CD8+ repertoires were used to assign the CD4 or CD8 phenotype of responding clones. The public reads were reanalyzed by TCRdb: fastp trimming at Q25, MiXCR alignment, in-frame beta chains only. CDR3 protein duplicates are merged, each entry listing the most common genes and DNA. TCRdb's processing, not the authors', yielded these V and J calls. This sample comprises approximately 89,000 distinct CDR3 sequences, 13% of them detected only once. The top ten hold less than 45% of the sample.

The chain uses TRBV5-1 and TRBJ2-3; the D gene is not confidently resolved. The TCR originated in a man aged 18 to 29 who had mild COVID-19 (a few samples of this study predate the infection). The sample titles of this study are shuffled in the database, so cell type and time point are left out; the donor was told from shared clones. Material for sequencing was PBMCs or a T cell subset sorted from them (not recorded which). The bases are TGCGCCAGCAGCTCCACCTACGACGGAATCCTTCATGATACGCAGTATTTT. Translated, it gives CASSSTYDGILHDTQYF.